This T cell receptor (beta chain) was observed in a study of naive and memory T cell subsets. Adult healthy volunteers gave 2.5 ml peripheral blood for whole-blood RNA. A UMI-containing oligonucleotide was joined by 3' ligation to the TCR cDNA template. Input was about 1 to 1,100 ng of DNase-treated total RNA without cell sorting. Germline CDR1 is DFQATT and CDR2 is SNEGSKA (reference sequence). This CDR3 has 14 amino acids. V dropped 6 bases and J dropped 0 bases, with 12 bases sitting between them. Alpha and beta constant region primers primed reverse transcription for blood and skin samples. Ligated cDNA underwent four rounds of PCR with nested alpha and beta constant region primers and SP2. TCRdb used MiXCR to reprocess the 5' RACE reads, holding one entry per CDR3 protein. The sample has more than 25,000 distinct CDR3 sequences; under 30% are singletons.

This sequence joins TRBV20-1 and TRBJ1-3; D ambiguous. This clonotype was sampled from a female donor in good health. The CDR3 DNA reads as TGCAGTGCCTCGACGGATAACTCTGGAAACACCATATATTTT. It specifies CSASTDNSGNTIYF.